The 24 T cell receptor beta chains listed next were all sequenced from one sample in a study of neurological immune-mediated disorders (dated by TCRdb to about 2019). The library was made by 5' RACE. The sequencer listed for this sample is Illumina HiSeq 2500. TCRdb trimmed public reads at Q25 via fastp, called clones via MiXCR and kept in-frame beta chains. Records with the same CDR3 protein are collapsed into one entry carrying the most frequent genes and DNA. The sample includes about 120,000 distinct CDR3 sequences, with approximately 3.2% observed a single time. Roughly 1.3% of the sample is in the top ten clones. The specimen sequenced was PBMCs. The receptors derive from a woman aged 25 to 45 with multiple sclerosis.

This clonotype occurred many times. The J gene is TRBJ2-2, the V gene TRBV7-6, with unresolved D. The length of the CDR3 is 16 residues. Germline loops: CDR1 SGHVS, CDR2 FNYEAQ. Trimming left V 5 bases short and J 0 bases short, with 13 bases between. The chain's CDR3 is CASSLGPASNTGELFF. CDR3 coding DNA: TGTGCCAGCAGCCTAGGGCCGGCTTCGAACACCGGGGAGCTGTTTTTT.

This chain joins TRBV7-8 and TRBJ2-1, with 9 bases identical to TRBD2. Germline trimming cut 1 base from V and 3 bases from J; bases unmatched to any gene: 10. Germline CDR1 and CDR2: SGHVS and FQNEAQ. The CDR3 extends over 18 amino acids. The CDR3 DNA reads as TGTGCCAGCAGCTTAGTGTTTAGCGGGAGCACCTTCTACAATGAGCAGTTCTTC. Protein product: CASSLVFSGSTFYNEQFF.

Ten or more counts support this clonotype. The genes are TRBV15 and TRBJ2-5; 10 nucleotides match TRBD2. The CDR3 has 17 amino acids. V dropped 1 base and J dropped 5; count of bases not matched to a gene: 10. Germline assignment: CDR1 LNHNV and CDR2 YYDKDF (reference sequence). Here the CDR3 reads CATSRVSASGSAETQYF. For the CDR3, the DNA is TGTGCCACCAGCAGAGTTTCGGCTAGCGGGAGCGCTGAGACCCAGTACTTC.

At least ten counts were recorded for this clonotype. The rearrangement links TRBV20-1 to TRBJ2-3; D is undetermined. V lost 6 bases and J lost 6, with 13 bases in between. From germline, CDR1 is DFQATT and CDR2 SNEGSKA (reference sequence). The CDR3 has 12 residues. CDR3 residues: CSALVRPDTQYF. CDR3 sequence (DNA): TGCAGTGCCCTCGTACGTCCGGATACGCAGTATTTT.

Ten or more counts support this clonotype. The chain couples TRBV12-3 or TRBV12-4 to TRBJ2-7; D not certain. The CDR3 has 11 residues. V gave up 3 bases and J gave up 12 bases, with 12 bases separating them. The CDR3 DNA reads as TGTGCCAGCAGTTTGGGCGTCCGTCTGTACTTC. This codes for CASSLGVRLYF.

Concerning this clonotype: A much larger clone sits a single nucleotide away, making a read error possible. The chain combines TRBV6-2 or TRBV6-3 with TRBJ2-1; D is perhaps TRBD1 or TRBD2 (6 bases each). V was clipped by 8 bases and J by 3 bases, with 20 bases between them. The CDR3 contains 16 residues. Germline CDR1 reads MNHEY; CDR2 reads SVGEGT. The CDR3: CASWGQARGDYNEQFF. DNA of the CDR3: TGTGCCAGCTGGGGGCAAGCAAGGGGGGACTACAATGAGCAGTTCTTC.

This clonotype has just a few counts. Likely a read error: the CDR3 ends without its conserved phenylalanine or tryptophan. The chain combines TRBV12-3 or TRBV12-4 with TRBJ2-5; D remains ambiguous. V lost 5 bases and J lost 1, with 2 bases in between. This CDR3 has 11 amino acids. CDR3 sequence (DNA): TGTGCCAGCAGTCCCCAAGAGACCCAGTACTGC. It codes for CASSPQETQYC.

This clonotype has at least ten counts. The chain joins TRBV7-8 to TRBJ2-2; D is perhaps TRBD2 (8 bases). From germline, CDR1 is SGHVS and CDR2 FQNEAQ. This CDR3 comprises 17 residues. V gave up 11 bases and J gave up 7 bases, with 29 bases separating them. DNA for the CDR3: TGTGCCTCCCCCACGGGAGGGGGCTCCGGGGGGGTCGGGGAGCTGTTTTTT. Translating it yields CASPTGGGSGGVGELFF.

This clonotype was found many times. This chain links TRBV19 with TRBJ1-4; D unclear. V lost 9 bases and J lost 8, with 10 bases in between. Germline lookup yields CDR1 LNHDA and CDR2 SQIVND (reference sequence). The CDR3 is 11 residues long. The CDR3 here is CASTGGEKLFF. In DNA, the CDR3 is TGTGCCAGCACCGGTGGAGAAAAACTGTTTTTT.

This clonotype was observed many times. The rearrangement uses TRBV20-1 and TRBJ2-1, with 8 bases lining up with TRBD1. The CDR3 is made up of 12 amino acids. Per germline, CDR1 DFQATT and CDR2 SNEGSKA (reference sequence). V gave up 6 bases and J gave up 14 bases; unmatched junction bases: 12. This CDR3 reads CSAIDHRGEKFF. The DNA of the CDR3 is TGCAGTGCCATCGATCACAGGGGGGAGAAGTTCTTC.

In this sample, this clonotype turned up many times. J is TRBJ2-2 and V is TRBV5-1; D gene ambiguous. V lost 0 bases, J lost 3 bases, and 3 bases lay in between. The CDR3 is 13 amino acids. CDR1 is SGHRS, CDR2 YFSETQ, per germline. The chain's CDR3 is CASSLDDTGELFF. The CDR3 region has the DNA TGCGCCAGCAGCTTGGATGACACCGGGGAGCTGTTTTTT.

This clonotype came up many times. In nucleotides, the CDR3 is TGTGCCAGCAGCTTGGTTCAGGGCACCTACGAGCAGTACTTC. It yields the protein CASSLVQGTYEQYF. This chain uses TRBV5-6 with TRBJ2-7; maybe TRBD1 (5 bases). Germline values: CDR1 SGHDT, CDR2 YYEEEE. The CDR3 loop spans 14 amino acids. Between the trimmed V and J ends, which lost 0 bases and 2 bases, there was a span of 9 bases. The complete variable domain, with remaining parts taken from reference TRBV5-6 and TRBJ2-7, reads DAGVTQSPTHLIKTRGQQVTLRCSPKSGHDTVSWYQQALGQGPQFIFQYYEEEERQRGNFPDRFSGHQFPNYSSELNVNALLLGDSALYLCASSLVQGTYEQYFGPGTRLTVT.

This clonotype was counted many times. This chain connects TRBV4-1 to TRBJ1-1, with D possibly TRBD1 on 6 matching bases. The germline CDR1 and CDR2 sequences are MGHRA and YSYEKL. There are 16 residues in the CDR3. V was clipped by 0 bases and J by 11 bases, with 22 bases between them. Written as DNA, the CDR3 is TGCGCCAGCAGCCAAGATTCTACGGCCCACAGGGTTTACGCTTTCTTT. It specifies CASSQDSTAHRVYAFF.

This clonotype was seen repeatedly, ten times or more. The CDR3 here is CASSRTTGIEAFF. The DNA for the CDR3 is TGTGCCAGCAGTCGCACGACGGGGATCGAAGCTTTCTTT. The chain carries TRBV6-5 and TRBJ1-1, with D unclear. The CDR3 consists of 13 residues. The germline V and J ends were trimmed by 5 bases and 8 bases, with 15 bases remaining between them. Germline V gives CDR1 MNHEY, CDR2 SVGAGI.

In its sample, this clonotype was seen many times. The genes are TRBV5-1 and TRBJ1-1; 7 nucleotides line up with TRBD1. The CDR3 loop spans 14 amino acids. V was pared by 1 base and J by 7 bases, with 7 bases of the junction left unmatched. Germline CDR1 and CDR2: SGHRS and YFSETQ. CDR3 region: CASSLSGTAYEAFF. Written as DNA, the CDR3 is TGCGCCAGCAGCTTGAGTGGGACAGCCTATGAAGCTTTCTTT.

This clonotype was counted at least ten times. The chain links TRBV3-1 to TRBJ2-1; TRBD1 agrees at 10 bases. Germline CDR1 is LGHDT and CDR2 is YNNKEL (reference sequence). The CDR3 runs 15 residues. V was clipped by 0 bases and J by 6 bases; unmatched bases: 2. The chain's CDR3 is CASSQEWDRGNEQFF. The CDR3 bases are TGTGCCAGCAGCCAAGAGTGGGACAGGGGCAATGAGCAGTTCTTC.

This clonotype has a count of ten or more. The V gene is TRBV5-1, the J gene TRBJ2-1; D possibly corresponds to TRBD2 (6 bases). The V and J ends lost 4 bases and 9 bases respectively, with 14 bases between them. Germline CDR1 is SGHRS and CDR2 is YFSETQ. CDR3 length: 13 amino acids. In nucleotides, the CDR3 is TGCGCCAGCAGCGCGGATACTAGCACTGAGCAGTTCTTC. Protein product: CASSADTSTEQFF.

This clonotype has a count of ten or more. The chain recombines TRBV29-1 with TRBJ2-1; no firm D call. Trimming pared 4 bases from V and 1 base from J, leaving 11 bases between. CDR1 and CDR2 from the germline V gene are SQVTM and ANQGSEA. The CDR3 length is 14 residues. The CDR3 here is CSVAFGGSYNEQFF. The CDR3 DNA reads TGCAGCGTTGCCTTCGGCGGTTCCTACAATGAGCAGTTCTTC.

This clonotype has ten or more counts. This chain links TRBV30 with TRBJ1-1; D gene unclear. This CDR3 spans 13 amino acids. The V end was cut by 2 bases, the J end by 0 bases, with 7 bases between. CDR1 GTSNPN and CDR2 SVGIG come from the germline V gene (reference sequence). CDR3 nucleotides: TGTGCCTGGAGTCCGGAGTTGAACACTGAAGCTTTCTTT. Its protein product is CAWSPELNTEAFF.

In this sample, this clonotype turned up many times. In DNA form, the CDR3 reads TGTGCCAGCAGCGCCCAGGGAAACGGGGAGCTGTTTTTT. Translated: CASSAQGNGELFF. The rearrangement uses TRBV7-2 and TRBJ2-2, with a possible D match to TRBD1 (5 bases). CDR3 size: 13 residues. V lost 5 bases and J 7 bases, leaving 11 bases between the germline ends. Germline values: CDR1 SGHTA, CDR2 FQGNSA.

This clonotype was recorded at least ten times. The genes are TRBV5-6 and TRBJ2-5; a weak D match, TRBD2 (6 bases). With 2 bases removed from V and 4 bases from J, the gap between germline ends came to 15 bases. Per the germline V gene, CDR1 is SGHDT and CDR2 is YYEEEE. The CDR3 contains 15 residues. CDR3 in amino acids: CASSLYLQGGETQYF. CDR3 DNA: TGTGCCAGCAGCTTATATTTGCAGGGAGGAGAGACCCAGTACTTC.

This clonotype appeared a few times. Possible read error: a much larger clone is one base away. The rearrangement joins TRBV27 to TRBJ1-6; tentatively, D is TRBD1 (5 bases). CDR1 MNHEY and CDR2 SMNVEV come from the germline V gene (reference sequence). The CDR3 runs to 11 residues. The CDR3 protein is CASSWGGTLNF. The CDR3 DNA is TGTGCCAGCAGTTGGGGGGGAACCCTCAACTTT.

This clonotype was seen many times. The rearrangement links TRBV5-1 to TRBJ1-5; D possibly corresponds to TRBD1 (5 bases). Per germline, CDR1 SGHRS and CDR2 YFSETQ. The CDR3 contains 15 residues. With 0 bases removed from V and 2 bases from J, the gap between germline ends came to 9 bases. The CDR3 protein is CASSLAGGGNQPQHF. CDR3 in DNA: TGCGCCAGCAGCTTGGCGGGGGGAGGCAATCAGCCCCAGCATTTT. The whole variable domain, remainder taken from reference TRBV5-1 and TRBJ1-5, is KAGVTQTPRYLIKTRGQQVTLSCSPISGHRSVSWYQQTPGQGLQFLFEYFSETQRNKGNFPGRFSGRQFSNSRSEMNVSTLELGDSALYLCASSLAGGGNQPQHFGDGTRLSIL.

This clonotype was seen many times. The chain joins TRBV5-1 to TRBJ2-7; 9 nucleotides line up with TRBD1. Germline loops: CDR1 SGHRS, CDR2 YFSETQ. V dropped 2 bases and J dropped 2; count of bases not matched to a gene: 8. This CDR3 has 16 residues. The CDR3 protein is CASSFTGTGSAYEQYF. DNA of the CDR3: TGCGCCAGCAGCTTCACCGGGACAGGGAGTGCCTACGAGCAGTACTTC.